These 20 T cell receptor beta chains originate from one sample sequenced in a study of T cells expressing NK-cell markers. TCRdb reanalyzed the 5' RACE reads, giving one entry per CDR3 protein sequence and no DNA. The clone table shows about 260,000 distinct CDR3 sequences, with the ten largest holding about 0.39%. The source material was blood T cells: a sorted CD56 or NKG2C T cell subset, CD4+ or CD8+ T cells, or bulk PBMC T cells (not recorded which). The receptor source for this set is a man younger than 30 in good health.

The chain is built from TRBV12-3 or TRBV12-4 and TRBJ1-6; TCRdb lists TRBD1, though no DNA is available to test this call. The CDR3 spans 13 residues. The CDR3 spells CATGGSSRSPLHF.

This sequence joins TRBV7-2 and TRBJ2-3; TCRdb outputs TRBD2, but without DNA this stays unchecked. The CDR3 contains 15 residues. Germline CDR1 reads SGHTA; CDR2 reads FQGNSA. The CDR3: CASSETGGRVDTQYF.

The chain links TRBV7-6 to TRBJ2-5; as DNA is missing, the TRBD1 call by TCRdb cannot be tested. Germline CDR1 is SGHVS and CDR2 is FNYEAQ. The CDR3 length is 15 residues. The CDR3 sequence: CASSRFGQGEETQYF.

This sequence joins TRBV12-3 or TRBV12-4 and TRBJ1-3. CDR3 size: 13 residues. CDR3 region: CASSSTKWNTIYF.

The chain employs TRBV6-5 and TRBJ2-3; the D call from TCRdb, TRBD2, cannot be confirmed without DNA. Germline V gene data show CDR1 as MNHEY and CDR2 as SVGAGI. There are 17 residues in the CDR3. CDR3 protein: CASSRRGTSGYTDTQYF.

J is TRBJ2-1 and V is TRBV5-1; TCRdb proposes TRBD2, but this gene call is untestable without DNA. Per germline, CDR1 SGHRS and CDR2 YFSETQ. The length of the CDR3 is 17 residues. The CDR3 reads CASSSRSAGNSYNEQFF.

The chain uses TRBV7-9 and TRBJ2-1; TCRdb lists TRBD2, though no DNA is available to test this call. Germline values: CDR1 SEHNR, CDR2 FQNEAQ (reference sequence). The CDR3 is 14 amino acids. The CDR3 sequence is CASRLAGGQDEQFF.

The gene calls are TRBV5-1 and TRBJ1-2. The CDR3 consists of 15 residues. Germline CDR1 and CDR2: SGHRS and YFSETQ. The CDR3 protein is CASSLTSGLNYGYTF.

The chain joins TRBV10-3 to TRBJ1-1; TCRdb proposes TRBD1, but this gene call is untestable without DNA. The germline gives CDR1 ENHRY, CDR2 SYGVKD. The CDR3 sequence is 14 residues long. The CDR3 sequence is CAMKQGAVNTEAFF.

The chain is built from TRBV19 and TRBJ2-1; with no DNA, the TCRdb D assignment of TRBD2 cannot be verified. Germline V CDR1 and CDR2: LNHDA, SQIVND (reference sequence). The CDR3 totals 16 residues. CDR3: CASSIGLLALGNEQFF.

V gene TRBV7-9 combines with J gene TRBJ2-3. Germline CDR1 SEHNR, CDR2 FQNEAQ (reference sequence). The CDR3 extends over 14 amino acids. CDR3 region: CASSLGLVPDTQYF. Complete variable domain (other parts from reference TRBV7-9 and TRBJ2-3): DTGVSQNPRHKITKRGQNVTFRCDPISEHNRLYWYRQTLGQGPEFLTYFQNEAQLEKSRLLSDRFSAERPKGSFSTLEIQRTEQGDSAMYLCASSLGLVPDTQYFGPGTRLTVL.

The chain recombines TRBV5-1 with TRBJ1-6; TCRdb lists TRBD1, though no DNA is available to test this call. This CDR3 comprises 14 residues. Germline-derived CDR1 and CDR2 are SGHRS and YFSETQ. The CDR3 spells CASSFQGAGSPLHF.

CDR3 in amino acids: CASSRTSGRALEQYF. The chain links TRBV5-1 to TRBJ2-7; TCRdb reports TRBD2, a call that lacks DNA to check it against. Per germline, CDR1 SGHRS and CDR2 YFSETQ. This CDR3 spans 15 amino acids.

The chain uses TRBV19 and TRBJ2-6. The CDR3 covers 15 residues. Germline-derived CDR1 and CDR2 are LNHDA and SQIVND (reference sequence). Here the CDR3 reads CASTSGSSGANVLTF.

J is TRBJ2-5 and V is TRBV20-1; there is no DNA to check the TCRdb D call of TRBD1. The length of the CDR3 is 15 residues. From germline, CDR1 is DFQATT and CDR2 SNEGSKA (reference sequence). The CDR3 sequence is CSAIPGQGLWETQYF.

The chain links TRBV6-2 or TRBV6-3 to TRBJ2-3; TCRdb designates TRBD1, a call that cannot be tested without DNA. Germline CDR1 MNHEY, CDR2 SVGEGT. This CDR3 is built from 17 residues. CDR3 region: CASSWRGLARGTDTQYF.

The gene calls are TRBV12-3 or TRBV12-4 and TRBJ2-7; TCRdb's D call of TRBD2 is untestable without DNA. The CDR3 spans 19 residues. This CDR3 is CASSRRAGTSGSMRNEQYF.

This chain links TRBV5-6 with TRBJ2-5; the TCRdb D gene call, TRBD1, has no DNA to confirm it. Per the germline V gene, CDR1 is SGHDT and CDR2 is YYEEEE. This CDR3 is 14 amino acids long. CDR3 sequence: CASSYLGGRETQYF.

This chain links TRBV20-1 with TRBJ2-1; the TRBD2 assignment by TCRdb is unverifiable without DNA. CDR1 is DFQATT, CDR2 SNEGSKA, per germline (reference sequence). This CDR3 has 16 amino acids. The chain's CDR3 is CSARHPLAVPNNEQFF.

This chain joins TRBV4-2 and TRBJ2-3. The CDR3 runs 15 residues. Germline CDR1 reads LGHNA; CDR2 reads YNFKEQ. CDR3 protein: CASSRLGSSTDTQYF.